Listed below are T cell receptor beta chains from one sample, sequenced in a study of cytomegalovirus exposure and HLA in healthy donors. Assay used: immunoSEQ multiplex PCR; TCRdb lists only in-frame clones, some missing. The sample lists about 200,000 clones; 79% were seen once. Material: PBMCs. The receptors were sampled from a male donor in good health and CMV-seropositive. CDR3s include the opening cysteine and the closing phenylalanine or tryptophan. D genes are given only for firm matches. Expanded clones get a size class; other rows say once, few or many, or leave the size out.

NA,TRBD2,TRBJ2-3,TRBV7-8,TGTGCCAGCAGCCCCCGGGGGACTAGCGGATACACAGATACGCAGTATTTT,CASSPRGTSGYTDTQYF
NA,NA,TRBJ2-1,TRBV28,TGTGCCAGCACTAGGGACTTCTACAATGAGCAGTTCTTC,CASTRDFYNEQFF
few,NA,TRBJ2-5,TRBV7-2,TGTGCCAGCAGCTTAGGTTTCTCAGGGGAGACCCAGTACTTC,CASSLGFSGETQYF
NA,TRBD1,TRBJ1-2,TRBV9,TGTGCCAGCAGCGGAGGACAGGGGACGTATGGCTACACCTTC,CASSGGQGTYGYTF
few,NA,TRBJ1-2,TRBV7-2,TGTGCCAGCAGGCCCCCACCATCTACCGACAGGTTTAAGTATGGCTACACCTTC,CASRPPPSTDRFKYGYTF
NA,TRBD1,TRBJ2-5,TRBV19,TGTGCCAGTAGTGGGACAGTCCAAGAGACCCAGTACTTC,CASSGTVQETQYF
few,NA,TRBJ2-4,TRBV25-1,TGTGCCAGCAGTGAATGGCACAGGGATTCAGCCAAAAACATTCAGTACTTC,CASSEWHRDSAKNIQYF
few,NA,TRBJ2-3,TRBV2,TGTGCCAGAGTTGAGCGAGATACGCAGTATTTT,CARVERDTQYF
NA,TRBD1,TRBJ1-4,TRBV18,TGTGCCAGCTCACCATTCCGGGACAGTAATGAAAAACTGTTTTTT,CASSPFRDSNEKLFF
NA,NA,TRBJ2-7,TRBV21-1,TGTGCCAGTAGGTTAAAGGGACTAGCGGGGGGGCGGAGCTCCTACGAGCAGTACTTC,CASRLKGLAGGRSSYEQYF
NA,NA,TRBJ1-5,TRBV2,TGTGCCAGCACCCCTTCGACAGGAGGTAGCAATCAGCCCCAGCATTTT,CASTPSTGGSNQPQHF
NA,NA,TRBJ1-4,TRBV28,TGTGCCAGCAGTTTGGCAGGGGCTACTAATGAAAAACTGTTTTTT,CASSLAGATNEKLFF
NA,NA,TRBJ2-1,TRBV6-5,TGTGCCAGCTCACGGGACACCAACAATGAGCAGTTCTTC,CASSRDTNNEQFF
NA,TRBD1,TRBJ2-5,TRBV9,TGTGCCAGCAGTCAGGGGGCAAGGGAGACCCAGTACTTC,CASSQGARETQYF
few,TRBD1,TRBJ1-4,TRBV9,TGTGCCAGCAGCGGACAGACAGGGGTGGGGACTGAAAAACTGTTTTTT,CASSGQTGVGTEKLFF
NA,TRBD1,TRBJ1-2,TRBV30,TGTGCCTGGAGCCAGCGACAGGGGGGGGGCTACACCTTC,CAWSQRQGGGYTF
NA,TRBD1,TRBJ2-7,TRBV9,TGTGCCAGCAGCGTAGCAGGGACAGCGAACTACGAGCAGTACTTC,CASSVAGTANYEQYF
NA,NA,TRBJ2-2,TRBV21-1,TGTGCCAGCAGCAAGGCGGGGGGGCCGTACACCGGGGAGCTGTTTTTT,CASSKAGGPYTGELFF
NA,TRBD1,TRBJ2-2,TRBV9,TGTGCCAGCAGCGTAGCTGTCGGGACAGCGAACACCGGGGAGCTGTTTTTT,CASSVAVGTANTGELFF
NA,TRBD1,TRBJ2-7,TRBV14,TGTGTCAGCAGCCAAGAAGTTCCTACGGTTACGACAGGGAATAACTACGAGCAGTACTTC,CVSSQEVPTVTTGNNYEQYF
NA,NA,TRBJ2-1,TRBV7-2,TGTGCCAGCAGCTTAGATAAGGAGTCCACAAAGTTCTACAATGAGCAGTTCTTC,CASSLDKESTKFYNEQFF
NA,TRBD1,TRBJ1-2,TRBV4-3,TGCGCCAGCAGCCAAGATATCGGGACAGGGAACTATGGCTACACCTTC,CASSQDIGTGNYGYTF
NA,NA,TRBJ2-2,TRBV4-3,TGCGCCAGCAATAGCGGAAATACCGGGGAGCTGTTTTTT,CASNSGNTGELFF
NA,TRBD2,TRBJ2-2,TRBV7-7,TGTGCTAGCAGCTTAACTAGCGGGAGCAGGACCGGGGAGCTGTTTTTT,CASSLTSGSRTGELFF
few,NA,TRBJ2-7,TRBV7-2,TGTGCCAGTCGTAGCGGTGGGGTAGTGTACGAGCAGTACTTC,CASRSGGVVYEQYF
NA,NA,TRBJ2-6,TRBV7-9,TGTGCCAGCAGCTTAGAACAGGCTTCCAACGTCCTGACTTTC,CASSLEQASNVLTF
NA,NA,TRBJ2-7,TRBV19,TGTGCCAGTAGTTTCCCTAGCGCCCACGAGCAGTACTTC,CASSFPSAHEQYF
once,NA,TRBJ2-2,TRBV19,TGTGCCAGTAGTATTGAACAGGCCGGGGAGCTGTTTTTT,CASSIEQAGELFF
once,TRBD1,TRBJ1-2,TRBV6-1,TGTGCCAGCAGTGAGGGCAGGGGGAACTATGGCTACACCTTC,CASSEGRGNYGYTF
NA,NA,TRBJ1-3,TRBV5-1,TGCGCCAGCAGCCCGGACAGCTCTGGAAACACCATATATTTT,CASSPDSSGNTIYF
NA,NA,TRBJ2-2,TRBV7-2,TGTGCCAGCAGCCCCAAGGCAGCGGGCACCGGGGAGCTGTTTTTT,CASSPKAAGTGELFF
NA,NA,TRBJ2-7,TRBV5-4,TGTGCCAGCAACTTTACGGCGGGGCCTTACGAGCAGTACTTC,CASNFTAGPYEQYF
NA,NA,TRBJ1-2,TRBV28,TGTGCCAGCAGTTATGGAGCGTATGGCTACACCTTC,CASSYGAYGYTF
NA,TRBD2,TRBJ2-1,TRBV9,TGTGCCAGCAGCGCCGGGGTGGGTAGGGCTAGCGGGGGAAACTACAATGAGCAGTTCTTC,CASSAGVGRASGGNYNEQFF
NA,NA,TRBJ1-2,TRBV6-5,TGTGCCAGCAGTTACCGCGGGGGGAACTATGGCTACACCTTC,CASSYRGGNYGYTF
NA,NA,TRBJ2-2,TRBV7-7,TGTGCTAGCAGCTTGGGCCCACGTAGGGGGACCGGGGAGCTGTTTTTT,CASSLGPRRGTGELFF
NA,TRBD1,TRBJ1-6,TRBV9,TGTGCCAGCAGCGGGGACAGGGGCGGAGGATCACCCCTCCACTTT,CASSGDRGGGSPLHF
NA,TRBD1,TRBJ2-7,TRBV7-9,TGTTCCAGCAGCTTGGACGGGACAGGAGACTACGAGCAGTACTTC,CSSSLDGTGDYEQYF
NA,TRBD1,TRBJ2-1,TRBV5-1,TGCGCCAGCAGCTTTGGACAGGGCCCCCACGGTGAGCAGTTCTTC,CASSFGQGPHGEQFF
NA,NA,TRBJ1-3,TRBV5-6,TGTGCCAGCAGCTTGCGGGGGATTTACTCTGGAAACACCATATATTTT,CASSLRGIYSGNTIYF
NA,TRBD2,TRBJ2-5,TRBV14,TGTGCCAGCAGCTGGGGACTGGCGGGGGGCCAAGAGACCCAGTACTTC,CASSWGLAGGQETQYF
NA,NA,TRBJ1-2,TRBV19,TGTGCCAGTAGTATTGGGCAGTACTATGGCTACACCTTC,CASSIGQYYGYTF
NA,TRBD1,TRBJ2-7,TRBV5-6,TGTGCCAGCGCCTCGACAGGGGGCTACGAGCAGTACTTC,CASASTGGYEQYF
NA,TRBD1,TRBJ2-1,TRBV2,TGTGCCAGCAGGGACAGGGCAACCTACAATGAGCAGTTCTTC,CASRDRATYNEQFF
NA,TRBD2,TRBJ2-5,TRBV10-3,TGTGCCATCAGTGAGTCTGAGGGAGGGCCAAACGGAAAGACCCAGTACTTC,CAISESEGGPNGKTQYF
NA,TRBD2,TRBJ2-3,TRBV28,TGTGCCAGCAGTTTTTCCCTAGCGGGACTCACAGATACGCAGTATTTT,CASSFSLAGLTDTQYF
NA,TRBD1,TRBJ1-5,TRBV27,TGTGCCAGCAGTACGACAGGGGGCCTTAGCAATCAGCCCCAGCATTTT,CASSTTGGLSNQPQHF
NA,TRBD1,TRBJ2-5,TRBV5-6,TGTGCCAGCAAACAGGGGAGAGAGACCCAGTACTTC,CASKQGRETQYF
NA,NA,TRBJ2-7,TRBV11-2,TGTGCCAGCAGCCCCTACGTCGGGGGGCCCAACGAGCAGTACTTC,CASSPYVGGPNEQYF
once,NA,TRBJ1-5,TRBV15,TGTGCCACCAGCTCTACGGGTAGTAATCAGCCCCAGCATTTT,CATSSTGSNQPQHF
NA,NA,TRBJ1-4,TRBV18,TGTGCCAGCTCACCATTTGAGTCTGCAACTAGTGAAAAACTGTTTTTT,CASSPFESATSEKLFF
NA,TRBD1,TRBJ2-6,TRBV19,TGTGCCAGTACCCTGGACAGGGGGGGCTCTGGGGCCAACGTCCTGACTTTC,CASTLDRGGSGANVLTF
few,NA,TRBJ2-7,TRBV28,TGTGCCAGCAGTTTAAAGGGGCCCCCTTACGAGCAGTACTTC,CASSLKGPPYEQYF
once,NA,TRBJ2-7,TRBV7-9,TGTGCCAGCAGCTTAGGACAGGACTACGAGCAGTACTTC,CASSLGQDYEQYF
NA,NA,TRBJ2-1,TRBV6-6,TGTGCCAGCAGTTCAGGGCAGGGAAGAGTGGATGAGCAGTTCTTC,CASSSGQGRVDEQFF
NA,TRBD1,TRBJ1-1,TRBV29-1,TGCAGCGTTGGGGGACAGTTGAACACTGAAGCTTTCTTT,CSVGGQLNTEAFF
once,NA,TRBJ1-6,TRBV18,TGTGCCAGCTCACCCCTTGAGGCAGGGTCGAATTCACCCCTCCACTTT,CASSPLEAGSNSPLHF